The entry below gives a single TCR beta chain sequence along with its context. Its antigen remains unknown. Germline CDR1 LGHNA, CDR2 YNFKEQ. V shed 2 bases and J 7 bases; nucleotides not matched to a gene: 9. The CDR3 length is 16 residues. The TCRbeta library was prepared with unique molecular identifiers. Each CDR3 protein is one row after TCRdb ran MiXCR on the PCR reads. The sample yields some 200,000 distinct CDR3 sequences, approximately 8.4% seen once. The source of the sample is a study of T-cell reconstitution after alpha-beta-depleted transplantation in children. Overall study findings and caveats: It was surviving recipient T cells and thymic progenitors that gave some patients high TCRbeta diversity at day 60. About two months after transplant, alpha-beta T cells reportedly came from several hundred expanded graft clones. Hyperexpanded clones declined; after one year, newly produced T cells mostly supplied diversity.

V and J are TRBV4-2 and TRBJ2-2, with 8 bases aligning to TRBD2. Sample: PBMCs, mostly from graft donor cells, taken 360 days after TCRalphabeta/CD19-depleted stem cell transplant. The sequence was collected from a male patient aged 2-15 years who had a stem cell transplant for acute myeloid leukemia, so the T cells may come from the graft donor. The CDR3 loop reads CASSQSPGLEGGELFF. CDR3 coding DNA: TGTGCCAGCAGCCAATCACCGGGACTAGAGGGCGGGGAGCTGTTTTTT.